Listed here are 5 T cell receptor beta chains from one sample, sequenced in a study of T cells in Graves' hyperthyroidism and ophthalmopathy. The CDR3 regions of TCR beta were amplified from RNA transcripts. The HTBI primer set served for first-round RT-PCR of the TCR CDR3. MiXCR was run by TCRdb on the multiplex PCR reads, yielding one entry per CDR3 protein. The profile shows fewer than 350,000 distinct CDR3 sequences, roughly 13% of them singletons. The sequencing input was blood. These receptors came from a woman between 40 and 50 years old with Graves' hyperthyroidism.

This clonotype was seen repeatedly, ten times or more. The CDR3 loop reads CASTPTGRDTQYF. In DNA, the CDR3 is TGTGCCAGCACTCCGACAGGGCGAGATACGCAGTATTTT. The chain couples TRBV28 to TRBJ2-3, with 7 bases that match TRBD1. V shed 7 bases, J shed 5 bases, and the junction held 6 bases outside the gene matches. CDR3 length: 13 residues. The V gene's germline CDR1 is MDHEN and CDR2 SYDVKM.

This clonotype has a count of ten or more. The rearrangement joins TRBV11-3 to TRBJ1-1, with a possible D match to TRBD1 (5 bases). The ends were cut back, 4 bases at V and 0 bases at J, with 9 bases in the middle. The germline gives CDR1 SGHNT, CDR2 YENEEA. CDR3 length: 14 residues. The CDR3: CASSSAGMNTEAFF. The CDR3 DNA reads as TGTGCCAGCAGCTCCGCAGGGATGAACACTGAAGCTTTCTTT. Based on the CDR3 plus reference TRBV11-3 and TRBJ1-1, the full variable domain is EAGVVQSPRYKIIEKKQPVAFWCNPISGHNTLYWYLQNLGQGPELLIRYENEEAVDDSQLPKDRFSAERLKGVDSTLKIQPAELGDSAVYLCASSSAGMNTEAFFGQGTRLTVV.

This clonotype was seen repeatedly, ten times or more. The rearrangement joins TRBV28 to TRBJ2-1, with D maybe TRBD2 (6 bases). The germline V and J ends were trimmed by 4 bases and 2 bases, with 12 bases remaining between them. The CDR3 covers 15 residues. Germline CDR1 and CDR2: MDHEN and SYDVKM. The CDR3 here is CASSSLAKAYNEQFF. The CDR3 bases are TGTGCCAGCAGTTCCCTAGCGAAAGCCTACAATGAGCAGTTCTTC.

The J gene is TRBJ2-1, the V gene TRBV24-1, with 12 bases identical to TRBD2. Germline V gene lookup returns CDR1 KGHDR and CDR2 SFDVKD. The junction had 4 bases not matched to a gene; V was cut back by 1 base and J by 7 bases. The CDR3 contains 16 residues. CDR3 coding DNA: TGTGCCACCAGTGATTTAAGACTAGCGGGAGAGAATGAGCAGTTCTTC. It specifies CATSDLRLAGENEQFF.

This clonotype appeared many times. The chain uses TRBV12-3 or TRBV12-4 and TRBJ1-5; D is possibly TRBD1 (5 bases). V was pared by 1 base and J by 7 bases, with 11 bases between. There are 14 residues in the CDR3. The CDR3 DNA reads as TGTGCCAGCAGTTTAGTTCCTGGGGGGCAGCCCCAGCATTTT. Its translation is CASSLVPGGQPQHF.